The 30 T cell receptor beta chains given below trace back to one sample, sequenced in a study of T cells in women clearing cervical HPV infection. TCRdb's table, derived via immunoSEQ multiplex PCR, lists solely in-frame clones and lacks some. Its listing shows tens of thousands of clones. Source material: blood buffy coat. The receptors here all came from a woman aged 18-70 years with a cervical HPV16 infection that either progressed to CIN3+ or cleared (not recorded which).

As to this clone: The read comes to an end 3 residues before the CDR3 does, leaving the germline J gene to fill in the end. The V and J genes are TRBV18 and TRBJ2-7; the match to TRBD1 covers 10 bases. This CDR3 spans 14 amino acids. Germline CDR1 and CDR2: KGHSH and LQKENI. J lost 4 bases, V lost 3 bases, and 3 bases had no gene match. CDR3 protein: CASSPGQGKYEQYF. The covered CDR3 bases are TGTGCCAGCTCACCGGGACAGGGGAAATACGAG.

The CDR3 protein is CATSDSQGLAGRNNEQFF. CDR3 DNA, as far as it was read: TGTGCCACCAGTGATTCTCAGGGACTAGCGGGGCGAAACAATGAG. This chain joins TRBV24-1 and TRBJ2-1, with TRBD2 identical over 13 bases. The read stops 3 residues short of the end of the CDR3; the missing end is completed from the germline J gene. Germline V gene lookup returns CDR1 KGHDR and CDR2 SFDVKD. CDR3 length: 18 amino acids. After removal of 2 bases from V and 5 bases from J, the junction contained 8 bases not matched to a gene.

On this clone itself: At one boundary the junction diverges from the germline segment, which might be a read error. From the germline J gene comes the end of the CDR3, since the read stops 3 residues before it. V usage is TRBV4-2 and J usage is TRBJ2-7, with D perhaps TRBD2 (5 bases). Germline lookup yields CDR1 LGHNA and CDR2 YNFKEQ. This CDR3 spans 16 amino acids. The DNA read from the CDR3 is TGCGCCAGCAGCCAAGATAGTAGAACTAGCTCCTACGAG. Its translation is CASSQDSRTSSYE. The full-length CDR3 reads as CASSQDSRTSSYEQYF.

Comment on this clone: The read is 3 residues too short to cover the CDR3 end, so that end is filled in from the germline J gene. The V and J genes are TRBV30 and TRBJ1-2, with D maybe TRBD1 (5 bases). Germline values: CDR1 GTSNPN, CDR2 SVGIG (reference sequence). This CDR3 has 12 residues. CDR3 DNA (partial): TGTGCCTGGAGTGGACAGAGAAGGGAC. Translation gives CAWSGQRRD. The entire CDR3 sequence reads CAWSGQRRDYTF.

In the case of this clone: The sequence runs out 3 residues before the end of the CDR3; the remainder is reconstructed from the germline J gene. This sequence joins TRBV6-1 and TRBJ2-3; 8 bases match TRBD2. V was pared by 3 bases and J by 1 base, with 0 bases of the junction left unmatched. Germline CDR1 MNHNS, CDR2 SASEGT. CDR3 length equals 14 residues. CDR3 residues: CASSEREGTDTQYF. The covered CDR3 bases are TGTGCCAGCAGTGAGCGGGAGGGCACAGATACG.

Points on this clone: The CDR3 end falls 3 residues outside the read, so it is completed with the germline J gene. The genes are TRBV7-2 and TRBJ2-7; D is possibly TRBD2 (6 bases). Germline V lookup: CDR1 SGHTA, CDR2 FQGNSA. The CDR3 consists of 14 residues. The V end was cut by 3 bases, the J end by 6 bases, with 15 bases between. CDR3 in amino acids: CASSLGLVGGEQYF. The sequenced CDR3 bases are TGTGCCAGCAGCTTGGGACTGGTGGGGGGCGAG.

As concerns this clone: The read terminates 3 residues ahead of where the CDR3 ends, so the germline J gene completes it. The chain employs TRBV19 and TRBJ2-6; tentatively, D is TRBD1 or TRBD2 (7 bases each). The CDR3 extends over 16 amino acids. CDR1 and CDR2 (germline): LNHDA, SQIVND (reference sequence). The CDR3 bases that were read are TGTGCCAGTAGTGCCCTGACAGGGAGGGAGTGGGGTGTC. This translates into CASSALTGREWGV. The CDR3 reads in full as CASSALTGREWGVLTF. Full variable domain (rest looked up from reference TRBV19 and TRBJ2-6): DGGITQSPKYLFRKEGQNVTLSCEQNLNHDAMYWYRQDPGQGLRLIYYSQIVNDFQKGDIAEGYSVSREKKESFPLTVTSAQKNPTAFYLCASSALTGREWGVLTFGAGSRLTVL.

To note about this clone: The CDR3 end lies 3 residues beyond the end of the read and is filled in from the germline J gene. The chain links TRBV27 to TRBJ1-5; D is unresolved. CDR3 length: 15 residues. Looked up from germline, CDR1 is MNHEY and CDR2 is SMNVEV (reference sequence). V lost 3 bases to trimming and J lost 0 bases, with 9 bases between them. The CDR3: CASSFAGFSNQPQHF. The covered CDR3 bases are TGTGCCAGCAGTTTCGCGGGGTTTAGCAATCAGCCC.

Concerning this clone: The read ends 3 residues early relative to the CDR3; the germline J gene fills the gap. This chain uses TRBV5-1 with TRBJ1-5; TRBD1 agrees at 10 bases. J lost 9 bases, V lost 4 bases, and 7 bases had no gene match. Germline V gene sequence: CDR1 SGHRS, CDR2 YFSETQ. CDR3 length: 14 residues. This chain's CDR3 is CASSPTGGEWPQHF. The CDR3 DNA, read in part, is TGCGCCAGCAGCCCGACAGGGGGCGAATGGCCC.

A word on this clone: The read gets to within 3 residues of the CDR3 end, and the germline J gene fills in the rest. The rearrangement uses TRBV5-5 and TRBJ1-2, with D perhaps matching TRBD1 (5 bases). Per the germline V gene, CDR1 is SGHKS and CDR2 is YYEKEE (reference sequence). The CDR3 extends over 15 amino acids. Trimming cost V 4 bases and J 0 bases, with 13 bases left between them. The part of the CDR3 DNA that was read is TGTGCCAGCAGCCGGCCGGACACGTCTAACTATGGC. The encoded protein is CASSRPDTSNYG. The complete CDR3 reads CASSRPDTSNYGYTF.

Comment on this clone: The CDR3 is cut off 3 residues early in the read; its end comes from the germline J gene. This chain joins TRBV11-2 and TRBJ2-7; 7 bases are shared with TRBD1. Germline lookup yields CDR1 SGHAT and CDR2 FQNNGV. V gave up 4 bases and J gave up 4 bases; unmatched junction bases: 1. CDR3 length: 12 amino acids. The CDR3: CASSWGQYEQYF. Incomplete CDR3 DNA: TGTGCCAGCAGCTGGGGACAGTACGAG.

Note on this clone: The CDR3 end is not reached by the read, which stops 3 residues before it; the germline J gene fills it in. The chain has TRBV19 and TRBJ2-1, with TRBD2 matching 15 bases. V gave up 6 bases and J gave up 6 bases; unmatched junction bases: 12. The CDR3 runs to 18 residues. The germline CDR1 and CDR2 sequences are LNHDA and SQIVND (reference sequence). CDR3: CASRKTGTSGRSRNEQFF. The CDR3 bases that were read are TGTGCCAGTAGAAAAACCGGGACTAGCGGGAGGTCGCGCAATGAG.

As to this clone: Sequencing ends 3 residues short of the CDR3 end; the germline J gene provides the rest. J is TRBJ2-1 and V is TRBV20-1, with 10 positions matching TRBD2. From germline, CDR1 is DFQATT and CDR2 SNEGSKA (reference sequence). V dropped 6 bases and J dropped 3; count of bases not matched to a gene: 11. There are 16 residues in the CDR3. The CDR3 DNA, read in part, is TGCAGTGCCCCCCTTTTTAGCGGGAGGAACTACAATGAG. Its protein is CSAPLFSGRNYNE. From start to end, the CDR3 is CSAPLFSGRNYNEQFF.

With respect to this clone: The CDR3 end lies 3 residues beyond the end of the read and is filled in from the germline J gene. The chain recombines TRBV19 with TRBJ1-5; D unresolved. Trimming stripped 3 bases from V and 0 bases from J, with 9 bases between. This CDR3 has 15 residues. The germline V gene has CDR1 LNHDA and CDR2 SQIVND (reference sequence). The CDR3 is CASSINGVSNQPQHF. CDR3 bases read: TGTGCCAGTAGTATCAACGGGGTTAGCAATCAGCCC.

Comments on this clone: The read ends 3 residues before the CDR3 terminus; that terminus is restored from the germline J gene. The chain uses TRBV19 and TRBJ2-7, with D perhaps TRBD1 (6 bases). V lost 1 base to trimming and J lost 5 bases, with 15 bases between them. This CDR3 has 15 amino acids. CDR1 and CDR2 from the germline V gene are LNHDA and SQIVND (reference sequence). The DNA read from the CDR3 is TGTGCCAGTAGTATAGTGGGGGCGGGTGCTGACGAG. It specifies CASSIVGAGADE. The entire CDR3 is CASSIVGAGADEQYF.

Concerning this clone itself: Read coverage stops 3 residues before the CDR3 terminus; the germline J gene supplies the remainder. This sequence joins TRBV30 and TRBJ2-3, with TRBD2 as a possible D gene (5 bases). Germline V gene lookup returns CDR1 GTSNPN and CDR2 SVGIG (reference sequence). This CDR3 is built from 16 residues. Between the trimmed V and J ends, which lost 4 bases and 2 bases, there was a span of 19 bases. CDR3 region: CAWIPTKAAPTDTQYF. The part of the CDR3 DNA that was read is TGTGCCTGGATTCCCACGAAAGCGGCGCCCACAGATACG. Full variable domain (rest looked up from reference TRBV30 and TRBJ2-3): SQTIHQWPATLVQPVGSPLSLECTVEGTSNPNLYWYRQAAGRGLQLLFYSVGIGQISSEVPQNLSASRPQDRQFILSSKKLLLSDSGFYLCAWIPTKAAPTDTQYFGPGTRLTVL.

As to this clone: Coverage ceases 3 residues before the CDR3 finishes, and the germline J gene fills in the end. This chain uses TRBV19 with TRBJ1-3, with a possible D match to TRBD1 (5 bases). The ends were cut back, 6 bases at V and 0 bases at J, with 12 bases in the middle. Per germline, CDR1 LNHDA and CDR2 SQIVND (reference sequence). CDR3 size: 15 residues. The chain's CDR3 is CASRPGLSSGNTIYF. The covered CDR3 bases are TGTGCCAGTAGACCGGGACTAAGCTCTGGAAACACC.

On this clone itself: The CDR3 end is not reached by the read, which stops 3 residues before it; the germline J gene fills it in. The rearrangement links TRBV7-9 to TRBJ1-1; D gene unclear. Germline V gene sequence: CDR1 SEHNR, CDR2 FQNEAQ (reference sequence). Trimming left V 4 bases short and J 4 bases short, with 7 bases between. The CDR3 consists of 12 residues. The CDR3 protein is CASSYSGTEAFF. The sequenced CDR3 bases are TGTGCCAGCAGCTACAGCGGCACTGAA.

A note on this clone: Read sequence stops 3 residues before the CDR3 end, and the germline J gene provides the missing end. The chain is built from TRBV20-1 and TRBJ2-7; weak D call: TRBD2 (6 bases). The germline CDR1 and CDR2 sequences are DFQATT and SNEGSKA (reference sequence). CDR3 length: 14 amino acids. The V end lost 2 bases, the J end lost 3 bases, and 14 bases lay between the germline ends. CDR3 amino acids: CSARLGTGYYEQYF. The part of the CDR3 DNA that was read is TGCAGTGCTAGATTAGGGACTGGTTACTACGAG.

Details on this clone: Mismatch with germline at one junction end may stem from a read error. The CDR3 goes on 3 residues after the read ends, and that part is filled in from the germline J gene. The chain links TRBV4-2 to TRBJ1-4; weak D call: TRBD1 (5 bases). The CDR3 contains 15 residues. CDR1 is LGHNA, CDR2 YNFKEQ, per germline. The CDR3 loop reads CASSQSERGNEKLFF. The sequenced CDR3 bases are TGCGCCAGCAGCCAATCTGAGAGGGGAAATGAAAAA.

With respect to this clone: The read terminates 3 residues ahead of where the CDR3 ends, so the germline J gene completes it. The gene calls are TRBV7-6 and TRBJ2-1; 8 bases fit TRBD2. The CDR3 consists of 15 residues. Germline CDR1 SGHVS, CDR2 FNYEAQ. With V trimmed by 6 bases and J by 9 bases, 13 bases remained unmatched. The sequenced CDR3 bases are TGTGCCAGCAGACCCTTGGGGCTAGCGGGCAGTGAG. Translated: CASRPLGLAGSE. The whole CDR3 sequence reads CASRPLGLAGSEQFF.

Comments on this clone: The read is 3 residues too short to cover the CDR3 end, so that end is filled in from the germline J gene. The chain carries TRBV10-3 and TRBJ2-3; D not resolved. The CDR3 totals 16 residues. Germline CDR1 and CDR2: ENHRY and SYGVKD. Trimming shortened V by 7 bases and J by 1 base, and 18 bases separated the two germline ends. Incomplete CDR3 DNA: TGTGCCATCATTCTGACCACAGAAACCCGCACAGATACG. Amino acid sequence: CAIILTTETRTDT. The full CDR3 protein reads CAIILTTETRTDTQYF.

CDR3 region: CASSKTGGSTGNTIYF. The sequenced part of the CDR3 DNA is TGTGCCAGTAGTAAAACAGGGGGCTCGACGGGAAACACC. The V and J genes are TRBV19 and TRBJ1-3, with 9 nucleotides matching TRBD1. The read terminates 3 residues ahead of where the CDR3 ends, so the germline J gene completes it. This CDR3 contains 16 residues. After removal of 4 bases from V and 4 bases from J, the junction contained 8 bases not matched to a gene. CDR1 is LNHDA, CDR2 SQIVND, per germline (reference sequence).

On this clone itself: The DNA ends 3 residues before the CDR3 does, and the rest of the CDR3 is filled in from the germline J gene. The chain couples TRBV12-3 or TRBV12-4 to TRBJ1-6; possibly TRBD1 for D (5 bases). V lost 2 bases, J lost 9 bases, and 11 bases lay in between. The CDR3 covers 14 residues. The sequenced part of the CDR3 DNA is TGTGCCAGCAGTTTATACAGTGACAGTTCACCC. This encodes CASSLYSDSSP. The CDR3 in full is CASSLYSDSSPLHF.

Of note for this clone: The read terminates 3 residues before the CDR3 end, so the remaining end is supplied by the germline J gene. The chain combines TRBV18 with TRBJ2-7, with a weak D call TRBD2 (6 bases). V shed 5 bases and J shed 2 bases, with 16 bases lying between them. The CDR3 is made up of 15 amino acids. Germline CDR1 is KGHSH and CDR2 is LQKENI. The chain's CDR3 is CASSSQDYGAYEQYF. The covered CDR3 bases are TGTGCCAGCTCATCCCAGGACTACGGGGCCTACGAG.

On this clone itself: The read ends 3 residues before the CDR3 terminus; that terminus is restored from the germline J gene. The rearrangement links TRBV28 to TRBJ2-3, with 7 bases fitting TRBD2. Germline values: CDR1 MDHEN, CDR2 SYDVKM. The CDR3 consists of 16 residues. After removal of 3 bases from V and 0 bases from J, the junction contained 6 bases not matched to a gene. The CDR3 here is CASSLTSTISTDTQYF. The covered CDR3 bases are TGTGCCAGCAGTTTGACTAGCACAATTAGCACAGATACG.

With regard to this clone: The read gets to within 3 residues of the CDR3 end, and the germline J gene fills in the rest. The rearrangement uses TRBV5-1 and TRBJ2-1; 8 bases map to TRBD1. This CDR3 has 15 amino acids. J gave up 5 bases and V 0 bases, and 4 bases lay outside the gene matches. The V gene's germline CDR1 is SGHRS and CDR2 YFSETQ. CDR3 DNA (partial): TGCGCCAGCAGCTTGGATCCAGGGGGCAACAATGAG. Amino acid sequence: CASSLDPGGNNE. The full CDR3 protein reads CASSLDPGGNNEQFF. Combining the CDR3 with reference TRBV5-1 and TRBJ2-1 gives the whole variable domain KAGVTQTPRYLIKTRGQQVTLSCSPISGHRSVSWYQQTPGQGLQFLFEYFSETQRNKGNFPGRFSGRQFSNSRSEMNVSTLELGDSALYLCASSLDPGGNNEQFFGPGTRLTVL.

Regarding this clone: The read halts 3 residues ahead of the CDR3 end, with the missing end drawn from the germline J gene. This chain connects TRBV19 to TRBJ1-2, with 8 bases that match TRBD1. V shed 4 bases, J shed 4 bases, and the junction held 2 bases outside the gene matches. Germline CDR1 LNHDA, CDR2 SQIVND (reference sequence). The CDR3 has 13 amino acids. The CDR3 loop is CASSTTGVYGYTF. The covered CDR3 bases are TGTGCCAGTAGTACGACAGGGGTCTATGGC.

CDR3 protein: CASSPQTAHNYGQYF. CDR3 bases read: TGTGCCAGCTCACCCCAGACAGCCCATAACTATGGT. The rearrangement links TRBV18 to TRBJ2-4; maybe TRBD1 (5 bases). Read data end 3 residues before the CDR3 end; the end is taken from the germline J gene. This CDR3 is built from 15 residues. The germline V gene has CDR1 KGHSH and CDR2 LQKENI.

Details on this clone: The read stops 3 residues short of the end of the CDR3; the missing end is completed from the germline J gene. The V and J genes are TRBV20-1 and TRBJ1-4; 10 bases fit TRBD1. This CDR3 is built from 14 residues. Germline V gene data show CDR1 as DFQATT and CDR2 as SNEGSKA (reference sequence). The V and J ends lost 5 bases and 6 bases, in that order; junction bases with no gene match: 6. CDR3 sequence: CSAFRQGAYEKLFF. The CDR3 DNA, read in part, is TGCAGTGCTTTTAGACAGGGGGCTTATGAAAAA.